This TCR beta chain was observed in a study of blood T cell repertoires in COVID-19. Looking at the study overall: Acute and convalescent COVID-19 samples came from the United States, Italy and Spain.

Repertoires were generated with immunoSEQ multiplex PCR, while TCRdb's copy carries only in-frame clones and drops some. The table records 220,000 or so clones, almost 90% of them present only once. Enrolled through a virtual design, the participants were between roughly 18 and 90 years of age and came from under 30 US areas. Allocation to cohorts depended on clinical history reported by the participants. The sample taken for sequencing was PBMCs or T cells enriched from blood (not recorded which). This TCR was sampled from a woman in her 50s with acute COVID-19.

CDR3 amino acids: CASSPFRDNEQFF. In nucleotides, the CDR3 is TGTGCCAGCAGCCCCTTTAGAGACAATGAGCAGTTCTTC. The chain has TRBV7-3 and TRBJ2-1; D is unresolved. The CDR3 covers 13 residues. Trimming took 5 bases from V and 5 from J, leaving 10 bases between them. Germline CDR1 and CDR2: SGHTA and FQGTGA.